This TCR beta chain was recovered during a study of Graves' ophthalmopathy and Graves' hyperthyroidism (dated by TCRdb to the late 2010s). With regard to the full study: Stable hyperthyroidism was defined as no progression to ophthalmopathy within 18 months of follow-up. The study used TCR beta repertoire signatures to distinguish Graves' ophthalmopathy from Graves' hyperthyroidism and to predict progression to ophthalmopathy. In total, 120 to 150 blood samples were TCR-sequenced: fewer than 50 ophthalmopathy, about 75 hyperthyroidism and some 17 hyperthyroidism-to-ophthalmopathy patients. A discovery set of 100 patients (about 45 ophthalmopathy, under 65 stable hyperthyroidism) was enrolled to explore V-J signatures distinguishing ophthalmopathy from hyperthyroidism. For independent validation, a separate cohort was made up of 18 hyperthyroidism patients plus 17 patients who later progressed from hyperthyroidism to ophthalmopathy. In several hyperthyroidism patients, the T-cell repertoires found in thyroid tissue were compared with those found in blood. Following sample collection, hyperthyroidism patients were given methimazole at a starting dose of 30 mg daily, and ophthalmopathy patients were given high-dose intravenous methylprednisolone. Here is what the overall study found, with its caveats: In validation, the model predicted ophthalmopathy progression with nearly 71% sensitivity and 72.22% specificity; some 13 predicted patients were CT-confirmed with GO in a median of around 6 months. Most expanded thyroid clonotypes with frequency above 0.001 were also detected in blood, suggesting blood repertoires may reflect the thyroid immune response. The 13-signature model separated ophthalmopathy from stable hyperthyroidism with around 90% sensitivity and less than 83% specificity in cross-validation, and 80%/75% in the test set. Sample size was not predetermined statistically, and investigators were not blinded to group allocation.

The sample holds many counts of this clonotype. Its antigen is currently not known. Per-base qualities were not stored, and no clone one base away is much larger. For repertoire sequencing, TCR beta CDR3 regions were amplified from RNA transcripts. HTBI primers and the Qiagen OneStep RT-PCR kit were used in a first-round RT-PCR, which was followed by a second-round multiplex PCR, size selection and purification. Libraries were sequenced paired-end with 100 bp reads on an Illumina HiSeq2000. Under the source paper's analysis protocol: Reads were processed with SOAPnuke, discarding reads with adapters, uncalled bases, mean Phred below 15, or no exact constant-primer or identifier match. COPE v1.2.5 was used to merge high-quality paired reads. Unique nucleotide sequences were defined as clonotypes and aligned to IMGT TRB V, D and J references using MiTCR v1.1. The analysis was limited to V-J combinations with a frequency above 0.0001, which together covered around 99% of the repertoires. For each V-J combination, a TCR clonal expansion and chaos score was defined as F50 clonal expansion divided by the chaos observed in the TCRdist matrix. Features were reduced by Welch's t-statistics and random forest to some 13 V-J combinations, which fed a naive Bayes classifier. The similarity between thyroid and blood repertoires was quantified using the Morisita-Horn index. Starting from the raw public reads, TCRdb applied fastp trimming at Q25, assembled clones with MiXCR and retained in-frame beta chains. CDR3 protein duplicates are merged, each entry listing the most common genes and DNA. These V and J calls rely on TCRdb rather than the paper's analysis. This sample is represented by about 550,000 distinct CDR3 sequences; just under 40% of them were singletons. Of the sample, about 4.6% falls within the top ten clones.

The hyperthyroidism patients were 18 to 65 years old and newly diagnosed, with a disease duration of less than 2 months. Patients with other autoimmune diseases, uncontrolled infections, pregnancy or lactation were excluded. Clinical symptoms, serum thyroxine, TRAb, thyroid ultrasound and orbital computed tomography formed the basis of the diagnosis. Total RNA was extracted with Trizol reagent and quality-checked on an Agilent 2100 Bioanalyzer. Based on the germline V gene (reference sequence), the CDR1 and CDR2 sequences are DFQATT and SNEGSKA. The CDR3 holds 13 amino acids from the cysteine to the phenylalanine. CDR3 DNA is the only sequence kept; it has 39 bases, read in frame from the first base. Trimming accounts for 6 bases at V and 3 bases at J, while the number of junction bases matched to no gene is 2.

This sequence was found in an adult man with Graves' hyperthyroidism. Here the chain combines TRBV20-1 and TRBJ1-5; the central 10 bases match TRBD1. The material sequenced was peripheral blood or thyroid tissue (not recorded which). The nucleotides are TGCAGTGCAGGGACAGGGGTCAATCAGCCCCAGCATTTT. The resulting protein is CSAGTGVNQPQHF.